This TCR beta chain was found in a study of T cell repertoires in cytomegalovirus infection. In germline, CDR1 is MGHDK, CDR2 SYGVNS. Trimming cost V 2 bases and J 3 bases, with 14 bases left between them. CDR3 length: 15 amino acids. TCRdb re-analysed the reads in MiXCR, keeping a single row per CDR3 protein. The table has roughly 800,000 distinct CDR3 sequences, about 27% seen once; the top ten hold roughly 13%. This clonotype was seen repeatedly, ten times or more. Its matching antigen is unknown. This TCR derives from a human donor in good health (CMV status not recorded). Some clones in this sample may be carry-over from other donors' samples. The chain recombines TRBV25-1 with TRBJ2-7; the D gene is possibly TRBD1 (6 bases). Sequenced material: cultured CD8+ T cells from PBMCs, taken from culture after CMV antigen stimulation. In DNA form, the CDR3 reads TGTGCCAGCAGTGAAAGACAGGAGTTCAACTACGAGCAGTACTTC. It yields the protein CASSERQEFNYEQYF.